The 13 T cell receptor beta chains presented below share a single source sample, sequenced in a study of tumor-infiltrating lymphocytes in primary liver carcinoma. Co-extraction of RNA and DNA was performed on roughly 20-31 mg of unsorted bulk tissue. TCR beta cDNA was made from 400 to 500 ng total RNA with a constant-region primer. Libraries for TCR beta were built through three nested multiplex PCR rounds, which together made up a slightly modified ARM-PCR procedure. Researchers ran the first two PCR rounds for roughly 11 cycles each with TRBV1-TRBV30 forward primers and a C-beta reverse primer. One entry per CDR3 protein, called by TCRdb with MiXCR from the multiplex PCR reads. The sample includes around 70,000 distinct CDR3 sequences, over 60% seen only once; the top ten take around a quarter. The source material was liver tumor tissue from sampling region 4. Stated subset: tumor region T4, right-lateral pole. These receptors were taken from a man aged 40-49 years with primary liver carcinoma and hepatitis B virus infection.

Details on this clonotype: One junction end disagrees with the germline gene, perhaps due to a read error. Written as DNA, the CDR3 is TGCAGCGCCAAAGGCGACTCCTACGAGCAGTATTTC. Amino acids: CSAKGDSYEQYF. The chain employs TRBV29-1 and TRBJ2-7; D ambiguous. CDR3 size: 12 residues. Germline V gene sequence: CDR1 SQVTM, CDR2 ANQGSEA.

To note about this clonotype: The conserved closing phenylalanine or tryptophan is absent in this CDR3, likely reflecting a read error. V is TRBV4-1 and J is TRBJ2-7; the D gene could be TRBD1 or TRBD2 (5 bases each). The CDR3 is 15 amino acids. Germline-derived CDR1 and CDR2 are MGHRA and YSYEKL. CDR3 coding DNA: TGCGCCAGCAACCAAGAAAGGGACCGTAGGTACGAGCAGTACTTA. This sequence encodes CASNQERDRRYEQYL.

This clonotype was counted only a few times. A much more abundant neighbour one base away suggests this may be a read error. V and J are TRBV12-3 or TRBV12-4 and TRBJ2-7; TRBD1 matches at 9 bases. The CDR3 runs 14 residues. CDR3 region: CASSFTGGGDEQHF. The CDR3 region has the DNA TGTGCCAGCAGTTTTACAGGGGGCGGCGACGAGCAGCACTTC.

In this sample, this clonotype turned up once. The V and J genes are TRBV2 and TRBJ2-5, with TRBD2 matching 8 bases. The CDR3 is 12 amino acids. Germline lookup yields CDR1 SNHLY and CDR2 FYNNEI. This CDR3 reads CTGSPGGETQYF. The CDR3 DNA follows: TGTACCGGCAGTCCGGGGGGGGAGACCCAGTACTTC.

The chain recombines TRBV20-1 with TRBJ1-1; D perhaps matches TRBD1 (6 bases). This CDR3 is 13 amino acids long. CDR1 and CDR2 from the germline V gene are DFQATT and SNEGSKA (reference sequence). Trimming took off 6 bases at V and 3 bases at J, with 14 bases between the two ends. Here the CDR3 reads CSASRGLYTEAFF. The CDR3 bases are TGCAGTGCGAGCAGGGGACTGTACACTGAAGCTTTCTTT.

For this clonotype: A junction boundary mismatches the germline segment, possibly from a read error. The chain carries TRBV30 and TRBJ1-1, with TRBD1 as a possible D gene (6 bases). CDR3 length: 14 residues. CDR1 and CDR2 (germline): GTSNPN, SVGIG (reference sequence). CDR3 DNA sequence: TGTACCTGGAGTCTAATAGGGGGGGACACTGAAGCTTTCTTT. Amino acid sequence: CTWSLIGGDTEAFF. Variable domain in full (rest from reference TRBV30 and TRBJ1-1): SQTIHQWPATLVQPVGSPLSLECTVEGTSNPNLYWYRQAAGRGLQLLFYSVGIGQISSEVPQNLSASRPQDRQFILSSKKLLLSDSGFYLCTWSLIGGDTEAFFGQGTRLTVV.

As to this clonotype: A junction boundary mismatches the germline segment, possibly from a read error. The V gene is TRBV6-5, the J gene TRBJ1-1, with TRBD1 matching 7 bases. The CDR3 runs 17 residues. Germline V gives CDR1 MNHEY, CDR2 SVGAGI. The CDR3 spells CATSYDGTGVASTEAFF. DNA of the CDR3: TGTGCCACCAGTTACGACGGTACAGGGGTAGCCTCCACTGAAGCTTTCTTT.

The chain uses TRBV2 and TRBJ1-5, with unresolved D. The CDR3 has 17 residues. Trimming removed 6 bases from V and 1 base from J, with 19 bases in between. Germline assignment: CDR1 SNHLY and CDR2 FYNNEI. The CDR3 DNA follows: TGTGCCAGCAGCCTCAACCCGATAGGGCACAGCAATCAGCCCCAGCATTTT. Encoded protein: CASSLNPIGHSNQPQHF.

This clonotype was counted ten times or more. The chain has TRBV24-1 and TRBJ2-1; the match to TRBD2 covers 10 bases. In germline, CDR1 is KGHDR, CDR2 SFDVKD. The CDR3 covers 16 residues. Unmatched junction bases numbered 6, after V lost 4 bases and J lost 4 bases. CDR3 sequence reads: CATSDTSSGGYNEQFF. The CDR3 DNA sequence: TGTGCCACCAGTGACACGTCTAGCGGGGGATACAATGAGCAGTTCTTC.

The J gene is TRBJ2-2, the V gene TRBV13; 7 bases agree with TRBD1. CDR1 is PRHDT and CDR2 is FYEKMQ in the germline V gene (reference sequence). The CDR3 runs 15 residues. J lost 8 bases, V lost 8 bases, and 14 bases had no gene match. CDR3 sequence: CASGRLTGSTGELFF. CDR3 coding DNA: TGTGCCAGCGGCCGACTGACAGGGAGTACTGGGGAGCTGTTTTTT. Supplemented by reference TRBV13 and TRBJ2-2, the full variable domain reads AAGVIQSPRHLIKEKRETATLKCYPIPRHDTVYWYQQGPGQDPQFLISFYEKMQSDKGSIPDRFSAQQFSDYHSELNMSSLELGDSALYFCASGRLTGSTGELFFGEGSRLTVL.

This clonotype was observed at least ten times. This chain joins TRBV7-8 and TRBJ1-3; D is ambiguous. The CDR3 is 15 amino acids. From germline, CDR1 is SGHVS and CDR2 FQNEAQ. The V end was cut by 5 bases, the J end by 8 bases, with 19 bases between. As DNA, the CDR3 is TGTGCCAGCAGCCCGACCTCCAGGCCTTCGGACACCATATATTTT. Its translation: CASSPTSRPSDTIYF.

The genes are TRBV7-9 and TRBJ2-2; 7 positions agree with TRBD1. V was clipped by 5 bases and J by 17 bases; unmatched bases: 11. The germline CDR1 and CDR2 sequences are SEHNR and FQNEAQ (reference sequence). The CDR3 totals 12 residues. CDR3 nucleotides: TGTGCCAGCAGCCACGGGACAGAAAGGCTATTTTTT. Its translation is CASSHGTERLFF.

For this clonotype: The CDR3 does not end in the conserved phenylalanine or tryptophan, so this is likely a read error. This rearrangement joins TRBV29-1 to TRBJ2-2; possibly TRBD2 for D (5 bases). The CDR3 runs to 12 residues. Germline loops: CDR1 SQVTM, CDR2 ANQGSEA. In DNA, the CDR3 is TGCAGCGTTCTCGACCACACCGGGGAACTGTTTTTA. Translated, it gives CSVLDHTGELFL.